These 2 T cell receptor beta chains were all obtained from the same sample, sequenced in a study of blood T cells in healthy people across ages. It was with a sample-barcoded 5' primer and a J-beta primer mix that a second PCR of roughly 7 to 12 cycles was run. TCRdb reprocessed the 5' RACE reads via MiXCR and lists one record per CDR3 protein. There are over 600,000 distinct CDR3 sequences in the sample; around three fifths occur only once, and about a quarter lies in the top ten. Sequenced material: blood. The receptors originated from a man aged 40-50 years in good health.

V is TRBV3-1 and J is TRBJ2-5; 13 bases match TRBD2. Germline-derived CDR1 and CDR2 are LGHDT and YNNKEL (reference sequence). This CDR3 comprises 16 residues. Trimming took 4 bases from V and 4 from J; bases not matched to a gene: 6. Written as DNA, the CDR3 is TGTGCCAGCAGCCCCGGACTAGCGGGGGCGGGAGAGACCCAGTACTTC. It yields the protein CASSPGLAGAGETQYF.

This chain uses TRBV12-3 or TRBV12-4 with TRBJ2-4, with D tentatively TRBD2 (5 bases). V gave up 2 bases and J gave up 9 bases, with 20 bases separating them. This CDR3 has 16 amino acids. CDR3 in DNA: TGTGCCAGCAGTTTACTCGGGGTTGGTCGGACCGGCATTCAGTACTTC. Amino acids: CASSLLGVGRTGIQYF.